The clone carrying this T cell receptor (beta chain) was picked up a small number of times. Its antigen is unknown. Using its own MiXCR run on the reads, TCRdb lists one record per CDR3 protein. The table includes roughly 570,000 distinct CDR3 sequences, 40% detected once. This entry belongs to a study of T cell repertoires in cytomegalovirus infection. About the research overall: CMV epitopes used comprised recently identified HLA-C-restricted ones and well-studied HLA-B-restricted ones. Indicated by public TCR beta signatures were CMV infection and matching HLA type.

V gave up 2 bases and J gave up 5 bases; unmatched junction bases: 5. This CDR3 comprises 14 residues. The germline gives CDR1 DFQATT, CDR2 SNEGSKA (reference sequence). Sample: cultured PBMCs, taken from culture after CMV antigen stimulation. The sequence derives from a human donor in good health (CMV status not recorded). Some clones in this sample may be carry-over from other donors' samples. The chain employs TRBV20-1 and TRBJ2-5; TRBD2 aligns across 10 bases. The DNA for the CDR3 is TGCAGTGCTAGACTAGCGGGAGCAAGGGAGACCCAGTACTTC. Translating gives CSARLAGARETQYF.